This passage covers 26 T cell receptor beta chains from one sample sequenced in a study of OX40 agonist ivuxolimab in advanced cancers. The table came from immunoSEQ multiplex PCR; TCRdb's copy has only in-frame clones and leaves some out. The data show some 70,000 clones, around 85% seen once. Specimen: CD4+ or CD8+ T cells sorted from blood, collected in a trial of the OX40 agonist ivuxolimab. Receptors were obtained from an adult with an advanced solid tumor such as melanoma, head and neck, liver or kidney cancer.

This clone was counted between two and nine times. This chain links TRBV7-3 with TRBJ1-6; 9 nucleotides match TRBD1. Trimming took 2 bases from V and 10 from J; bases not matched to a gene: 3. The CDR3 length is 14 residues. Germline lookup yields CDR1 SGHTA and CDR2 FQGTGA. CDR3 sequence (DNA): TGTGCCAGCAGCTTACGGACAGGGGCATCACCCCTCCACTTT. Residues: CASSLRTGASPLHF.

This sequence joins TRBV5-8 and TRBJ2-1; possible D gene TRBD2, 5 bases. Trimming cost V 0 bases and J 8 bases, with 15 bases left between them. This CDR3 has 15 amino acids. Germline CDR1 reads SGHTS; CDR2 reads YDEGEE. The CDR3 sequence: CASSLEGRGYDEQFF. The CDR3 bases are TGTGCCAGCAGCTTGGAGGGCCGGGGATACGATGAGCAGTTCTTC.

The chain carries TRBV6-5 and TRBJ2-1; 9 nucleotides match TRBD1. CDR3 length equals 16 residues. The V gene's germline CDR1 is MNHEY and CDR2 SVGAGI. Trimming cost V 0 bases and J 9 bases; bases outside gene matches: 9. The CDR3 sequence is CASSYSGTGSVGEQFF. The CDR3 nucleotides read TGTGCCAGCAGTTACTCCGGGACAGGGTCGGTCGGTGAGCAGTTCTTC.

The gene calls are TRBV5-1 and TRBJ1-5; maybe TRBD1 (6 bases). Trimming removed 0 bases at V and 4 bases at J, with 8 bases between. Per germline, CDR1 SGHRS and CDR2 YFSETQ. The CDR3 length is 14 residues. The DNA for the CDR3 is TGCGCCAGCAGCTTGGGGACAGTTAATCAGCCCCAGCATTTT. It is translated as CASSLGTVNQPQHF. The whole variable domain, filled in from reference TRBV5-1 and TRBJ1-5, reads KAGVTQTPRYLIKTRGQQVTLSCSPISGHRSVSWYQQTPGQGLQFLFEYFSETQRNKGNFPGRFSGRQFSNSRSEMNVSTLELGDSALYLCASSLGTVNQPQHFGDGTRLSIL.

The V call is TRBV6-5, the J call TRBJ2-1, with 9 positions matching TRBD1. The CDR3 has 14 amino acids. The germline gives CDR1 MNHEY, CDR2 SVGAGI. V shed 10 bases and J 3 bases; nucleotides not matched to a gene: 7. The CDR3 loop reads CATLPGQGYNEQFF. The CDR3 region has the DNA TGTGCCACCCTGCCGGGACAGGGCTACAATGAGCAGTTCTTC.

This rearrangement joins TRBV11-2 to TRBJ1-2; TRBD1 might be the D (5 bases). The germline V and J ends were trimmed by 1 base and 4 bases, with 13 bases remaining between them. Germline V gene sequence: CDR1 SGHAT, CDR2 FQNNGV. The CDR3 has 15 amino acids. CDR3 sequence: CASSLGGATSYGYTF. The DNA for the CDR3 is TGTGCCAGCAGCTTAGGGGGCGCGACCAGCTATGGCTACACCTTC.

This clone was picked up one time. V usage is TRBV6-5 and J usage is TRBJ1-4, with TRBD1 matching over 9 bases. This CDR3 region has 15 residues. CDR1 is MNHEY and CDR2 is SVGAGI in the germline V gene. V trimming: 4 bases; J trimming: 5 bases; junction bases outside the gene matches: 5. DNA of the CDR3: TGTGCCAGCAGTTCACAGGGGGCGCGGAATGAAAAACTGTTTTTT. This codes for CASSSQGARNEKLFF.

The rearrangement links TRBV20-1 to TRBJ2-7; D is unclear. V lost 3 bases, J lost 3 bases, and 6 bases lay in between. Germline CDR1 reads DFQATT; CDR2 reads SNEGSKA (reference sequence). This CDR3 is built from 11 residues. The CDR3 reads CSARASYEQYF. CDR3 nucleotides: TGCAGTGCTAGGGCCAGCTACGAGCAGTACTTC.

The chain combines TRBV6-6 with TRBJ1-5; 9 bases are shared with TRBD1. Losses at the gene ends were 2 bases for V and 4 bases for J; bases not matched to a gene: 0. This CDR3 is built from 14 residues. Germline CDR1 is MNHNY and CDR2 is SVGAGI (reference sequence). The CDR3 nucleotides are TGTGCCAGCAGTTACGACAGGGGGAATCAGCCCCAGCATTTT. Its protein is CASSYDRGNQPQHF.

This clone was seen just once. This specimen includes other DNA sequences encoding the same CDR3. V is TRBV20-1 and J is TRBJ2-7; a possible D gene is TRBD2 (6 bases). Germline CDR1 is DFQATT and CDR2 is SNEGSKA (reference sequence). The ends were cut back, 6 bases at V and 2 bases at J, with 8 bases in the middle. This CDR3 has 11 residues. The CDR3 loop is CSARTTYEQYF. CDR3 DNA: TGCAGTGCGAGGACTACCTACGAGCAGTACTTC.

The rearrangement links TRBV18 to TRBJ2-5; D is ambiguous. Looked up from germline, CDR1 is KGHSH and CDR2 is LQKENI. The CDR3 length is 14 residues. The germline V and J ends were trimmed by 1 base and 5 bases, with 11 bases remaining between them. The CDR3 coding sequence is TGTGCCAGCTCACCACAGGTAGCACCGGAGACCCAGTACTTC. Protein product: CASSPQVAPETQYF.

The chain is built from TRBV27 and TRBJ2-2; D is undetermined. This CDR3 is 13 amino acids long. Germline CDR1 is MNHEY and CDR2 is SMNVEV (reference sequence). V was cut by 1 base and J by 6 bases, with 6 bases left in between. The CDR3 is CASSLYVSGELFF. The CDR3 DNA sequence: TGTGCCAGCAGTTTATATGTCTCCGGGGAGCTGTTTTTT.

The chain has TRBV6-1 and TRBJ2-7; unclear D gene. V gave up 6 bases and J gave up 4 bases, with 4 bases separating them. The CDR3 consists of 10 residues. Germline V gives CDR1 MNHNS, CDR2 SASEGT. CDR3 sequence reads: CASRTYEQYF. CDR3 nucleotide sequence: TGTGCCAGCAGGACATACGAGCAGTACTTC.

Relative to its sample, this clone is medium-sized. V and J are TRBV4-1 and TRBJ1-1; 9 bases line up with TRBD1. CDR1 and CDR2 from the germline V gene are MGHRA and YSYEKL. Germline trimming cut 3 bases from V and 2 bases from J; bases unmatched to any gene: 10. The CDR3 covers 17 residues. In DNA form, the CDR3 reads TGCGCCAGCAGCCAGGCCGGGACAGGGTCGATTAACACTGAAGCTTTCTTT. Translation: CASSQAGTGSINTEAFF.

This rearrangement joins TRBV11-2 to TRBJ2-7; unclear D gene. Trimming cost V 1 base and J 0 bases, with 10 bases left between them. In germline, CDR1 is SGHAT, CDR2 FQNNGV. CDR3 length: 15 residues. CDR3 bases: TGTGCCAGCAGCTTAGTGGCGGTGAGCTCCTACGAGCAGTACTTC. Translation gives CASSLVAVSSYEQYF.

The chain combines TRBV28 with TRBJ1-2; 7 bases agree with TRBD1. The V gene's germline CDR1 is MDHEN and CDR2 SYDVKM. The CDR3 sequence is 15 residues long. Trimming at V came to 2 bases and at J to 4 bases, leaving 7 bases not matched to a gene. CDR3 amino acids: CASSLEQGVVYGYTF. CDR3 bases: TGTGCCAGCAGTTTAGAGCAGGGGGTAGTCTATGGCTACACCTTC.

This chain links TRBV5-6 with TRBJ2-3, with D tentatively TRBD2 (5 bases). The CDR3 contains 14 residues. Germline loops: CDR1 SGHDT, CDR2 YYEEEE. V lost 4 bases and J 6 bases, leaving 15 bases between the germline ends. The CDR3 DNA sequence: TGTGCCAGCAGCCGGGCGGGCGCGCTGGATACGCAGTATTTT. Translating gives CASSRAGALDTQYF.

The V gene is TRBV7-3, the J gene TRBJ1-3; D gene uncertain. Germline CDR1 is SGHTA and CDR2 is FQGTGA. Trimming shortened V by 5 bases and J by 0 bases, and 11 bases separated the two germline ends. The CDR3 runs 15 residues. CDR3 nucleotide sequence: TGTGCCAGCAGCGATACTGGAAGCTCTGGAAACACCATATATTTT. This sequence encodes CASSDTGSSGNTIYF.

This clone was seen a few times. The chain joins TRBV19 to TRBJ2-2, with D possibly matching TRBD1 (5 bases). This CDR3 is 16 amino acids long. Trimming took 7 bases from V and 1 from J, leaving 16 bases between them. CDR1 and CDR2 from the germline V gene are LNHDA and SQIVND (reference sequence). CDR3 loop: CASNFRLDRNTGELFF. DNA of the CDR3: TGTGCCAGTAATTTCCGACTCGACAGGAACACCGGGGAGCTGTTTTTT.

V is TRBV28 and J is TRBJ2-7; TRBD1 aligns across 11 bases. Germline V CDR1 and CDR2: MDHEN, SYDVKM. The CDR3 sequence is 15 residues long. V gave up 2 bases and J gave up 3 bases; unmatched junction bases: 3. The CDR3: CASSLLGQGDYEQYF. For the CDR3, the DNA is TGTGCCAGCAGTTTACTGGGACAGGGGGACTACGAGCAGTACTTC.

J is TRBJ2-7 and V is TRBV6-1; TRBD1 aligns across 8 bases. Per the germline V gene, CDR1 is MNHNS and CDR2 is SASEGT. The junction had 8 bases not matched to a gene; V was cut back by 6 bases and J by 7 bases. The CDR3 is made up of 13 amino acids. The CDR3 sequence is CASRDQGAREQYF. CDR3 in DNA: TGTGCCAGCAGGGATCAGGGGGCGAGGGAGCAGTACTTC.

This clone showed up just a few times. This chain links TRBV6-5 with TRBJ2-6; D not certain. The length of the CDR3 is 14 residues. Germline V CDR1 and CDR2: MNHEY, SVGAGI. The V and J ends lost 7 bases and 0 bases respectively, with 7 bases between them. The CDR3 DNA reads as TGTGCCAGCACCTGGGGCTCTGGGGCCAACGTCCTGACTTTC. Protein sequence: CASTWGSGANVLTF.

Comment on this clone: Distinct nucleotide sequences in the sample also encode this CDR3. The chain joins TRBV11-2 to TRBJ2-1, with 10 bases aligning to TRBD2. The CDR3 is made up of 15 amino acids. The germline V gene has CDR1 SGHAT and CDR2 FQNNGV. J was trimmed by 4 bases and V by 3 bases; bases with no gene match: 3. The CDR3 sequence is CASSLGLANYNEQFF. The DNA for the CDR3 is TGTGCCAGCAGCTTGGGACTAGCGAATTACAATGAGCAGTTCTTC. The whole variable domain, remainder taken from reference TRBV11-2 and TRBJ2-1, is EAGVAQSPRYKIIEKRQSVAFWCNPISGHATLYWYQQILGQGPKLLIQFQNNGVVDDSQLPKDRFSAERLKGVDSTLKIQPAKLEDSAVYLCASSLGLANYNEQFFGPGTRLTVL.

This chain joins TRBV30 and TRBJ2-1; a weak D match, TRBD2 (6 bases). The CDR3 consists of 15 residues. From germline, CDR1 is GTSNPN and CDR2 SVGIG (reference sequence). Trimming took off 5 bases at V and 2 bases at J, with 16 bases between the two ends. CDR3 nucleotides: TGTGCCTGGGGAGGGACTGACACAACCTACAATGAGCAGTTCTTC. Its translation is CAWGGTDTTYNEQFF.

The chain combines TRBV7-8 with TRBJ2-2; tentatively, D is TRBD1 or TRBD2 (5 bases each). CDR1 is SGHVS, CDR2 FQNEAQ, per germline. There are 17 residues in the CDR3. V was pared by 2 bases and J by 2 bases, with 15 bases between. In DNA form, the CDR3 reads TGTGCCAGCAGCTTATCTTTTGGGGGACCAAACACCGGGGAGCTGTTTTTT. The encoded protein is CASSLSFGGPNTGELFF.

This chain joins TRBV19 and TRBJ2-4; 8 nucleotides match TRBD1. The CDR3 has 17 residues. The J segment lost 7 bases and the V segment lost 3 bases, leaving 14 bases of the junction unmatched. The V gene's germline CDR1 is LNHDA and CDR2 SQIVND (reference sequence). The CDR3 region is CASSMGLGWTGQNIQYF. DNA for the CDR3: TGTGCCAGTAGTATGGGTTTGGGCTGGACAGGGCAGAACATTCAGTACTTC.